This TCR beta chain was recorded in a study of PD-1 blockade in classical Hodgkin lymphoma. Study at large: Intravenous delivery of nivolumab at 3 mg/kg to patients occurred every 2 weeks.

V lost 3 bases to trimming and J lost 2 bases, with 11 bases between them. Germline CDR1 is MGHRA and CDR2 is YSYEKL. The CDR3 has 14 amino acids. Details on this clone: As yet, its antigen is unknown.

Time point given: cycle 4 day 1 (C4D1), after 5 to 7 weeks of nivolumab. Every patient experienced relapse after autologous stem cell transplantation, and brentuximab vedotin exposure varied. TCRdb keeps only in-frame clones here, not all; method: immunoSEQ multiplex PCR. The sample records roughly 40,000 clones, around three fifths being singletons. Study-wide points: Relapsed/refractory patients reportedly had lower baseline diversity than newly diagnosed patients. Complete responders matched newly diagnosed patients in baseline diversity.

The V and J genes are TRBV4-1 and TRBJ2-7; D is unresolved. The sample in question was peripheral blood mononuclear cells (PBMCs), obtained before the fourth cycle of nivolumab. The receptor's source is a human donor with classical Hodgkin lymphoma. This CDR3 is CASSQDDTAYEQYF. The DNA of the CDR3 is TGCGCCAGCAGCCAGGATGACACGGCCTACGAGCAGTACTTC.